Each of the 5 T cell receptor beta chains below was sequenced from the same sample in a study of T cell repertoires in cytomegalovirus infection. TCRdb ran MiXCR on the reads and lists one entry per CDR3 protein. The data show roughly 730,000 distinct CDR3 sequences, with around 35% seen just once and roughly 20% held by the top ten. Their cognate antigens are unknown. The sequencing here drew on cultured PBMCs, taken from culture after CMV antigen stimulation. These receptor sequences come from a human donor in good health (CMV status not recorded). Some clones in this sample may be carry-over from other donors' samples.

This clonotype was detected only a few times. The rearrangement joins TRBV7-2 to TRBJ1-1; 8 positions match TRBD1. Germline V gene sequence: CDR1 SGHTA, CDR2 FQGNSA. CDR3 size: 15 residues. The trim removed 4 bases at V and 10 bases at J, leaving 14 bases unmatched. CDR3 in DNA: TGTGCCAGCAGCTCTCAGGGACAGGAGGTAAGGAGAGCTTTCTTT. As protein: CASSSQGQEVRRAFF.

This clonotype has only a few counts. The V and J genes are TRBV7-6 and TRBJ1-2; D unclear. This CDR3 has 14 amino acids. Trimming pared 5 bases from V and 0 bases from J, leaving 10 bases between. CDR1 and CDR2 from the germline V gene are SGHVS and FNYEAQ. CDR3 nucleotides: TGTGCCAGCAGCCCACGGAACTCTAACTATGGCTACACCTTC. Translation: CASSPRNSNYGYTF.

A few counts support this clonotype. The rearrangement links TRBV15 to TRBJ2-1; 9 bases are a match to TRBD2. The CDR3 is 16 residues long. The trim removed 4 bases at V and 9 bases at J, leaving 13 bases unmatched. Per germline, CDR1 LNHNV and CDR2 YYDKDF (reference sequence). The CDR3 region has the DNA TGTGCCACCAGCACCGGGACTAGCTTAAGGATGGGTGAGCAGTTCTTC. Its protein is CATSTGTSLRMGEQFF. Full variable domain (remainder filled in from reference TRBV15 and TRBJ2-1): DAMVIQNPRYQVTQFGKPVTLSCSQTLNHNVMYWYQQKSSQAPKLLFHYYDKDFNNEADTPDNFQSRRPNTSFCFLDIRSPGLGDTAMYLCATSTGTSLRMGEQFFGPGTRLTVL.

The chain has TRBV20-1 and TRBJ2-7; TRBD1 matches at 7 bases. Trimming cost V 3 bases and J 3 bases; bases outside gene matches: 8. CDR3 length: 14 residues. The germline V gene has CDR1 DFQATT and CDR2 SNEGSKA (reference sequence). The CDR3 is CSASKRQGFYEQYF. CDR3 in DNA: TGCAGTGCTAGTAAAAGACAGGGTTTCTACGAGCAGTACTTC.

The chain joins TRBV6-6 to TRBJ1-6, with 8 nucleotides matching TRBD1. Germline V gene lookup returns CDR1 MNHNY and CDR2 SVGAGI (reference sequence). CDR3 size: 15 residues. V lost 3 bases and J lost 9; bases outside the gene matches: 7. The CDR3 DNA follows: TGTGCCAGCAGTTATTCCGGACAGGGCTTTTCACCCCTCCACTTT. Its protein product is CASSYSGQGFSPLHF.